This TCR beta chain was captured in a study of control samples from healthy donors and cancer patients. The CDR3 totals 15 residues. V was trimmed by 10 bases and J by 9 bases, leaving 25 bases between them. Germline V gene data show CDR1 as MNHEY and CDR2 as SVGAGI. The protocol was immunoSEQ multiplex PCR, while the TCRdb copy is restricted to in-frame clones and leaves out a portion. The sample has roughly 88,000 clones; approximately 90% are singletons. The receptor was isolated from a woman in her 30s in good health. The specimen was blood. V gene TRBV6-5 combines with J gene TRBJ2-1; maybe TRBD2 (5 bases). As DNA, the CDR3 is TGTGCCACCCCGGGGAGCAGTAGAGAGACCGGTGAGCAGTTCTTC. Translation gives CATPGSSRETGEQFF.